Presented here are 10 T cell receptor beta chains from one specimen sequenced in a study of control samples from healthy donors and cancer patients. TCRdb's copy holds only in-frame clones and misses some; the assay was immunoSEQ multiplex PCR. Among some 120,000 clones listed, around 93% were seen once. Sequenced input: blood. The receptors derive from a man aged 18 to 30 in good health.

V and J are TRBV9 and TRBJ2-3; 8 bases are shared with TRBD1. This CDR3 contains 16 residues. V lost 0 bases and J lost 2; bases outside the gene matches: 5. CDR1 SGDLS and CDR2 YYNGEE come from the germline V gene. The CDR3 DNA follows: TGTGCCAGCAGCGTAGGGTCAGGGGGCAACACAGATACGCAGTATTTT. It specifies CASSVGSGGNTDTQYF.

The CDR3 loop reads CASSLRGNEQFF. CDR3 sequence (DNA): TGCGCCAGCAGCCTTAGGGGGAATGAGCAGTTCTTC. This rearrangement joins TRBV4-1 to TRBJ2-1; D may be TRBD1 (6 bases). The length of the CDR3 is 12 residues. The V end lost 4 bases, the J end lost 7 bases, and 8 bases lay between the germline ends. CDR1 is MGHRA and CDR2 is YSYEKL in the germline V gene.

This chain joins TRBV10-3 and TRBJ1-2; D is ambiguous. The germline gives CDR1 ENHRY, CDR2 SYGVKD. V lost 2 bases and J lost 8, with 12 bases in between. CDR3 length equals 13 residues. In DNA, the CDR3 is TGTGCCATCAGTGAGCTAACAGCTTACGGCTACACCTTC. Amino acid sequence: CAISELTAYGYTF.

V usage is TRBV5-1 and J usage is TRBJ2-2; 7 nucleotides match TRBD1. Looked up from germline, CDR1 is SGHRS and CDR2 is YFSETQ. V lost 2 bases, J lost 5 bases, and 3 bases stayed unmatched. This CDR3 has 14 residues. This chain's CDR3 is CASSLQGPTGELFF. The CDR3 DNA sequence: TGCGCCAGCAGCTTACAGGGGCCGACCGGGGAGCTGTTTTTT.

CDR3 in DNA: TGTGCCAGTAGTATATTGGCGAGGCAGCCCCAGCATTTT. Translated: CASSILARQPQHF. J is TRBJ1-5 and V is TRBV19; D uncertain. The CDR3 runs to 13 residues. V was trimmed by 2 bases and J by 7 bases, leaving 9 bases between them. Germline V gene sequence: CDR1 LNHDA, CDR2 SQIVND (reference sequence).

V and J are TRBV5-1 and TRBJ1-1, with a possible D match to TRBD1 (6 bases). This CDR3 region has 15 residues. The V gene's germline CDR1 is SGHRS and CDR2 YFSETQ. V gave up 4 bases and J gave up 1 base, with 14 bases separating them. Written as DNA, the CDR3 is TGCGCCAGCAGCCTGAAGCGGGGGCAGAACACTGAAGCTTTCTTT. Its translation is CASSLKRGQNTEAFF.

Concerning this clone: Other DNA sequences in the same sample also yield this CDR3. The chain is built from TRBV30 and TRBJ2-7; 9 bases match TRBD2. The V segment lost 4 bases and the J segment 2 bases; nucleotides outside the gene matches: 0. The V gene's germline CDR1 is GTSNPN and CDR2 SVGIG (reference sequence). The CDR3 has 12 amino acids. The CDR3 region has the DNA TGTGCCTGGACTAGCGGGACCTACGAGCAGTACTTC. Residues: CAWTSGTYEQYF.

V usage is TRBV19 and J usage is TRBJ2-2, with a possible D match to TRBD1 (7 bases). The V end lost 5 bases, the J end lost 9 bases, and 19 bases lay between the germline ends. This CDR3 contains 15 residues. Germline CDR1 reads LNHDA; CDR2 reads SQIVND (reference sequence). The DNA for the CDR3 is TGTGCCAGTAGTCCAGGGGGGACGCCCCACCGGGAGCTGTTTTTT. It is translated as CASSPGGTPHRELFF. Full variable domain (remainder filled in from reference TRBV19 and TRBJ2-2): DGGITQSPKYLFRKEGQNVTLSCEQNLNHDAMYWYRQDPGQGLRLIYYSQIVNDFQKGDIAEGYSVSREKKESFPLTVTSAQKNPTAFYLCASSPGGTPHRELFFGEGSRLTVL.

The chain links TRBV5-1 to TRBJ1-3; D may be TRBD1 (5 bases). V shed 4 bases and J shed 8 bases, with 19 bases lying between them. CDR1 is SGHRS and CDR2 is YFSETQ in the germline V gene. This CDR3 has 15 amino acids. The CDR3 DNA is TGCGCCAGCAGCCAAAGGACCTCCGGGGACGACACCATATATTTT. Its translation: CASSQRTSGDDTIYF.

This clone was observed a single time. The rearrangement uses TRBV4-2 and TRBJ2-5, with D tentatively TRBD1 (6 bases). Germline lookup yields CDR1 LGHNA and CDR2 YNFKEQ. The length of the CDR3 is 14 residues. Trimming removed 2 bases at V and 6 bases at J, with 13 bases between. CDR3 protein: CASSQYRESKTQYF. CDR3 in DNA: TGTGCCAGCAGCCAATACAGGGAAAGTAAGACCCAGTACTTC.